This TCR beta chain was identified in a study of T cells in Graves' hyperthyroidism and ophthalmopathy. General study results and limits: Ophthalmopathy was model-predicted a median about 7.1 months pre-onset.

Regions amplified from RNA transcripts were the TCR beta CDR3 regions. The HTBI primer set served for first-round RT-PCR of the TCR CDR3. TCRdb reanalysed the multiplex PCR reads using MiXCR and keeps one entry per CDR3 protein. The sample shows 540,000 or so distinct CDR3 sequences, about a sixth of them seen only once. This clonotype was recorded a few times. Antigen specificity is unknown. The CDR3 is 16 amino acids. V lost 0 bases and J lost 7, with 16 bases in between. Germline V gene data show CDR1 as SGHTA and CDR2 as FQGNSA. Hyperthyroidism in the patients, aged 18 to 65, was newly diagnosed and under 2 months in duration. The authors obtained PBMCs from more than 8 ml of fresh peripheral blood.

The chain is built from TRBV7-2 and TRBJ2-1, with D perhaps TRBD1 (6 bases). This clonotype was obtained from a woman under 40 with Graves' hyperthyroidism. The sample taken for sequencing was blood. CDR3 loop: CASSLAWGTRGNEQFF. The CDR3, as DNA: TGTGCCAGCAGCTTAGCGTGGGGGACAAGGGGTAATGAGCAGTTCTTC.